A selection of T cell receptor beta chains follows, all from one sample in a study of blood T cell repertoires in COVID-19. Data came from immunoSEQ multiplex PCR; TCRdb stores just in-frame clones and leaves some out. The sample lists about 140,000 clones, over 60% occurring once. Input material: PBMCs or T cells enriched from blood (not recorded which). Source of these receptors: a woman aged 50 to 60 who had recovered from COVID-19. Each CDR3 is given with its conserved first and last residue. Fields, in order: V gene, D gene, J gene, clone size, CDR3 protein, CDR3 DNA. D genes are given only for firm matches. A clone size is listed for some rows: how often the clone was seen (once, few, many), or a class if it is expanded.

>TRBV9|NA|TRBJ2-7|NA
CASSASGYEQYF
TGTGCCAGCAGCGCGAGCGGGTACGAGCAGTACTTC
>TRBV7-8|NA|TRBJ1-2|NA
CASSYRELGGYTF
TGTGCCAGCAGCTACAGGGAGCTAGGCGGCTACACCTTC
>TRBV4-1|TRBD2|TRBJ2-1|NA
CASSLLRETYNEQFF
TGCGCCAGCAGCCTATTGCGGGAGACCTACAATGAGCAGTTCTTC
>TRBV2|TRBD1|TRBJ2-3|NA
CASSWDRGSTDTQYF
TGTGCCAGCAGCTGGGACAGGGGCAGCACAGATACGCAGTATTTT
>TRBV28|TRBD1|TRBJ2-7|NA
CASSRPGGQAYEQYF
TGTGCCAGCAGTCGTCCCGGGGGACAGGCCTACGAGCAGTACTTC
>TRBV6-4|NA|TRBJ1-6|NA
CASSDGLNNSPLHF
TGTGCCAGCAGTGACGGGCTGAATAATTCACCCCTCCACTTT
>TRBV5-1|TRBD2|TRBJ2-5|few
CASSSRLLARQETQYF
TGCGCCAGCAGCTCCCGATTACTAGCGCGGCAAGAGACCCAGTACTTC
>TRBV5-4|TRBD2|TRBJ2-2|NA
CASSPALAGNRELFF
TGTGCCAGCAGCCCTGCACTAGCGGGAAACCGGGAGCTGTTTTTT
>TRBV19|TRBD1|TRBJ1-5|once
CASSNGQGGNQPQHF
TGTGCCAGTAGTAACGGACAGGGTGGTAATCAGCCCCAGCATTTT
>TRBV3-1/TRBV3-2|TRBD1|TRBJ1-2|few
CASSQGTGGGYTF
TGTGCCAGCAGCCAGGGGACAGGGGGTGGCTACACCTTC
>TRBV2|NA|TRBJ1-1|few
CASSENRESTEAFF
TGTGCCAGCAGTGAAAACAGGGAGAGCACTGAAGCTTTCTTT